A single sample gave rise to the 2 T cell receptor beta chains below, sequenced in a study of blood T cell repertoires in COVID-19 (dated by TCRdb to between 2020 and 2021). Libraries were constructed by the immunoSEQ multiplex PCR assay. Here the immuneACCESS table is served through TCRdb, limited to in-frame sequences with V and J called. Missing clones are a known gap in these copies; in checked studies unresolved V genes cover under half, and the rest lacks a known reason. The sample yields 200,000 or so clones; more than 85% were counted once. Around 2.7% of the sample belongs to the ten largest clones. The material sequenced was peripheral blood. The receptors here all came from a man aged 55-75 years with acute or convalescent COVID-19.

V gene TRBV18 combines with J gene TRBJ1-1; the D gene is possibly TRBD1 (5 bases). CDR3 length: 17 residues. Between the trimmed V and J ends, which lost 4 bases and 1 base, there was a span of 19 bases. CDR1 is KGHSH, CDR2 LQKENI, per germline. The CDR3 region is CASSLSPLTGGNTEAFF. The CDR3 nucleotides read TGTGCCAGCTCACTATCCCCATTAACAGGTGGGAACACTGAAGCTTTCTTT.

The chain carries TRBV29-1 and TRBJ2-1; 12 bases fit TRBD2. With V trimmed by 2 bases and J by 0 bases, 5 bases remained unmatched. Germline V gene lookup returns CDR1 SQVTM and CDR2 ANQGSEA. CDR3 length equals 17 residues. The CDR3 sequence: CSVETSGGPSSYNEQFF. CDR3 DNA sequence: TGCAGCGTTGAAACTAGCGGGGGGCCTAGCTCCTACAATGAGCAGTTCTTC.